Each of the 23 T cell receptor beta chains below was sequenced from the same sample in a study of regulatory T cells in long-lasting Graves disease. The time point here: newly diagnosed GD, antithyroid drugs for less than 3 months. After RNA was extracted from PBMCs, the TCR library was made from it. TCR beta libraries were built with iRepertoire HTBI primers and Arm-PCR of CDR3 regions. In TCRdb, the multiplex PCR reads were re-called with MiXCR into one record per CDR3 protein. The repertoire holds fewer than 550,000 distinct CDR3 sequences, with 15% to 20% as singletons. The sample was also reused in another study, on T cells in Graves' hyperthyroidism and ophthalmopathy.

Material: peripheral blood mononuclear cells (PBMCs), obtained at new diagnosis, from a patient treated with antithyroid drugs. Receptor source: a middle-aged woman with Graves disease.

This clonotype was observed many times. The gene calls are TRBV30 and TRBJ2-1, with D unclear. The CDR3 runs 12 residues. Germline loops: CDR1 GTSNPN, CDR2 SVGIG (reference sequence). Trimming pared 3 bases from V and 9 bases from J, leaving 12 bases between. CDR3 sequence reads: CAWSLNSGEQFF. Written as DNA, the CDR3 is TGTGCCTGGAGCCTTAACAGTGGTGAGCAGTTCTTC.

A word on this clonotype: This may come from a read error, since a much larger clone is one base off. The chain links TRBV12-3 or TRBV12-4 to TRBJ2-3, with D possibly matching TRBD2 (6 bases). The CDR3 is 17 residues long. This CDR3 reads CASSFLSRGLSIDTQYF. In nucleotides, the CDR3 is TGTGCCAGCAGTTTCCTCTCGCGGGGCTTAAGCATAGATACGCAGTATTTT.

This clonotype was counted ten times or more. The CDR3 DNA reads TGTGCCAGCAGGCCGACATCCAACACTGAAGCTTTCTTT. This translates into CASRPTSNTEAFF. The chain uses TRBV28 and TRBJ1-1, with D unclear. CDR3 size: 13 residues. V was cut by 6 bases and J by 2 bases, with 10 bases left in between. The germline CDR1 and CDR2 sequences are MDHEN and SYDVKM.

This CDR3 is CASSLNLGFEQYF. CDR3 sequence (DNA): TGTGCCAGCAGCTTAAATCTGGGGTTCGAGCAGTACTTC. The rearrangement joins TRBV7-2 to TRBJ2-7; D call uncertain. The germline V gene encodes CDR1 SGHTA and CDR2 FQGNSA. Trimming cost V 2 bases and J 6 bases, with 11 bases left between them. The CDR3 consists of 13 residues.

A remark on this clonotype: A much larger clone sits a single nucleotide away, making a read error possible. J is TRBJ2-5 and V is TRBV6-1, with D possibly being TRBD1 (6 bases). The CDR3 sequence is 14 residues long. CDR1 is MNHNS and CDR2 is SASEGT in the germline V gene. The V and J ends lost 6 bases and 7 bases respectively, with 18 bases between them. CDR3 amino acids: CASRTDSPQTTQYF. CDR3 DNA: TGTGCCAGCAGGACGGACAGTCCCCAAACGACCCAGTACTTC.

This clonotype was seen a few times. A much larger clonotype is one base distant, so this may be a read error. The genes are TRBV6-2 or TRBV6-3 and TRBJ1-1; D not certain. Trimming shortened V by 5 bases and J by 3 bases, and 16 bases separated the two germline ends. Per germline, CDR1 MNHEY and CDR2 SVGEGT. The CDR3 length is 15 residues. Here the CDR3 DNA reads TGTGCCAGCAGTCCTTCCTGGCCCATGGACACTGAAGCTTTCTTT. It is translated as CASSPSWPMDTEAFF.

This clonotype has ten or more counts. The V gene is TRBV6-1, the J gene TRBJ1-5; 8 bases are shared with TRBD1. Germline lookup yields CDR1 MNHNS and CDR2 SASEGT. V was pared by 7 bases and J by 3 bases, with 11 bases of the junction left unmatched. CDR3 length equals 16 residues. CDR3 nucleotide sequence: TGTGCCAGCACCCTACGAGGCCAGGGGGCCAATCAGCCCCAGCATTTT. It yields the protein CASTLRGQGANQPQHF.

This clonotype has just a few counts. The chain's CDR3 is CASSPIAGASTDTQYF. As DNA, the CDR3 is TGTGCCAGCAGCCCTATAGCGGGGGCTAGCACAGATACGCAGTATTTT. The rearrangement links TRBV14 to TRBJ2-3; 9 bases agree with TRBD2. This CDR3 has 16 amino acids. Germline values: CDR1 SGHDN, CDR2 FVKESK. Unmatched junction bases numbered 5, after V lost 4 bases and J lost 0 bases. Combining the CDR3 with reference TRBV14 and TRBJ2-3 gives the whole variable domain EAGVTQFPSHSVIEKGQTVTLRCDPISGHDNLYWYRRVMGKEIKFLLHFVKESKQDESGMPNNRFLAERTGGTYSTLKVQPAELEDSGVYFCASSPIAGASTDTQYFGPGTRLTVL.

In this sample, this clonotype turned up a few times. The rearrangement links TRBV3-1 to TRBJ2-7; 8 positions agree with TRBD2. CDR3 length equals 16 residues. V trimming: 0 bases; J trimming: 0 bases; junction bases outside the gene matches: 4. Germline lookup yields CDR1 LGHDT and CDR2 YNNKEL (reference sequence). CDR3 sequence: CASSQDGGVPSYEQYF. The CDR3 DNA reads TGTGCCAGCAGCCAAGACGGGGGGGTTCCCTCCTACGAGCAGTACTTC.

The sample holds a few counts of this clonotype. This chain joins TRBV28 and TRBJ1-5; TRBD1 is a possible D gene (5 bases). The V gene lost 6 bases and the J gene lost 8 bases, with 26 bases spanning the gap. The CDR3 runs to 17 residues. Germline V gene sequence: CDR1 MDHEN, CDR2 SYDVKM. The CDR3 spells CASSRGRGSPSREPQHF. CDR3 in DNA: TGTGCCAGCAGCCGGGGCCGAGGCAGCCCCTCCAGGGAGCCCCAGCATTTT.

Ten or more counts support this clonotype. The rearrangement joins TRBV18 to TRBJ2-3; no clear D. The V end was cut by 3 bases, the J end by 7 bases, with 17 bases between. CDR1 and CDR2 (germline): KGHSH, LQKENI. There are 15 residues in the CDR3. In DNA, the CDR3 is TGTGCCAGCTCACCGCAAACCGCAGACACCCATACGCAGTATTTT. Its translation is CASSPQTADTHTQYF.

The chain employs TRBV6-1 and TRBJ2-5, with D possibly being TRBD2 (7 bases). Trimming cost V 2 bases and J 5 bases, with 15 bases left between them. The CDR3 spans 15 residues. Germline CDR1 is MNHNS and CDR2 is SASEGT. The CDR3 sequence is CASSESRGGWETQYF. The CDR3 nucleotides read TGTGCCAGCAGTGAATCGCGCGGGGGCTGGGAGACCCAGTACTTC.

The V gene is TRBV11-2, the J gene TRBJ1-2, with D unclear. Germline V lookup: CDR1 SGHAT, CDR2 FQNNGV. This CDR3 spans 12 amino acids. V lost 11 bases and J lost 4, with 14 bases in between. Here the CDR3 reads CAWVQTTYGYTF. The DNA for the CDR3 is TGTGCCTGGGTGCAGACGACCTATGGCTACACCTTC.

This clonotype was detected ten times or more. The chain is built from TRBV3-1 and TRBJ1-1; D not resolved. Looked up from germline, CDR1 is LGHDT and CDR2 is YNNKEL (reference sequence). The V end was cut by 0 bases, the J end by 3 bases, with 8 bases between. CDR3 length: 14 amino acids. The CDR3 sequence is CASSQELGYTEAFF. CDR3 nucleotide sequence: TGTGCCAGCAGCCAAGAGTTGGGATACACTGAAGCTTTCTTT.

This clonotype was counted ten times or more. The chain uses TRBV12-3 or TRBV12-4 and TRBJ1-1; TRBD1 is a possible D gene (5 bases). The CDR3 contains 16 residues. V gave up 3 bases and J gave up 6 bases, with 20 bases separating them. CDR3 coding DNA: TGTGCCAGCAGTTTGGGGTACAGCAGGGATGTCGCTGAAGCTTTCTTT. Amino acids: CASSLGYSRDVAEAFF.

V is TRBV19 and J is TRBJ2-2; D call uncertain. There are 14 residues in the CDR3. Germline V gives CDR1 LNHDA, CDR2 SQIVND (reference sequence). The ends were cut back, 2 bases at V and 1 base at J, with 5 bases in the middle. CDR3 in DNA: TGTGCCAGTAGTATAACGGGGAACACCGGGGAGCTGTTTTTT. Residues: CASSITGNTGELFF.

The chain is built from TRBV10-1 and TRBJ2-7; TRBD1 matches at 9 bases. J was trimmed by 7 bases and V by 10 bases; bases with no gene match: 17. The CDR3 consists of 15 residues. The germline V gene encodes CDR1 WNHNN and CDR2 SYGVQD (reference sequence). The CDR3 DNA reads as TGCGCCACCTCTTACGGGGGGACAGGGCCTGCGGAGCAGTACTTC. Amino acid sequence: CATSYGGTGPAEQYF.

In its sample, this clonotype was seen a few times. CDR3 in amino acids: CASSRGGQATYEQYF. In DNA form, the CDR3 reads TGTGCCAGTAGTAGGGGAGGACAGGCAACCTACGAGCAGTACTTC. This sequence joins TRBV19 and TRBJ2-7, with a possible D match to TRBD1 (7 bases). Germline assignment: CDR1 LNHDA and CDR2 SQIVND (reference sequence). The CDR3 totals 15 residues. V was pared by 4 bases and J by 2 bases, with 15 bases between.

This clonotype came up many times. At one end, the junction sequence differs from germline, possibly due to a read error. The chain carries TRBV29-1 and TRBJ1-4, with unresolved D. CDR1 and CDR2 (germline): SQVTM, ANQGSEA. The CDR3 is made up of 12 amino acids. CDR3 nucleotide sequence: TGCAGCGTTGGCAGGACTAGTGAAAAACTGTTTTTT. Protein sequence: CSVGRTSEKLFF.

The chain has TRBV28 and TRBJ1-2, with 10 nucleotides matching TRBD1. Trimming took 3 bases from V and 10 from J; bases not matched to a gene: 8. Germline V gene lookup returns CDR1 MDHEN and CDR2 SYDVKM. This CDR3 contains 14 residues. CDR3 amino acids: CASSLWGTGEDYTF. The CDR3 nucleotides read TGTGCCAGCAGTTTGTGGGGGACAGGGGAAGACTACACCTTC.

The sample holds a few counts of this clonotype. CDR3 sequence reads: CASSVQGVGAETQYF. The DNA of the CDR3 is TGTGCCAGCAGCGTACAGGGGGTAGGGGCAGAGACCCAGTACTTC. The chain carries TRBV9 and TRBJ2-5; TRBD1 agrees at 7 bases. This CDR3 has 15 residues. The ends lost 1 base at V and 4 bases at J; junction bases unmatched: 7. CDR1 is SGDLS, CDR2 YYNGEE, per germline. Full variable domain (rest looked up from reference TRBV9 and TRBJ2-5): DSGVTQTPKHLITATGQRVTLRCSPRSGDLSVYWYQQSLDQGLQFLIQYYNGEERAKGNILERFSAQQFPDLHSELNLSSLELGDSALYFCASSVQGVGAETQYFGPGTRLLVL.

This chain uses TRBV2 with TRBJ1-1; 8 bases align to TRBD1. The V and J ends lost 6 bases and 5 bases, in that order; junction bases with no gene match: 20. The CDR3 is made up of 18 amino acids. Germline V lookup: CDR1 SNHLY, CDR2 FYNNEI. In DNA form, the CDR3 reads TGTGCCAGCAGCCCCGGGAGGAGGTCAGGGGGCGATGGAACTGAAGCTTTCTTT. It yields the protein CASSPGRRSGGDGTEAFF.

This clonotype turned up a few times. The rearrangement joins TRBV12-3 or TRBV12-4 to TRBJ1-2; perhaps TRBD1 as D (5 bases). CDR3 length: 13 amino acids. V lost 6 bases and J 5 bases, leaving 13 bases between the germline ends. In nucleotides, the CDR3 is TGTGCCAGCAGGGGAGGGGTAGGGTATGGCTACACCTTC. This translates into CASRGGVGYGYTF.